This T cell receptor beta chain derives from a study of tumor T cells in aggressive B-cell lymphoma. Sequenced by immunoSEQ multiplex PCR; TCRdb stores in-frame clones only, minus some. The data contain roughly 9,900 clones, approximately 85% of them singletons. Germline values: CDR1 MNHEY, CDR2 SVGAGI. Trimming took 5 bases from V and 5 from J; bases not matched to a gene: 1. The CDR3 spans 12 residues. The sequence came from an adult with diffuse large B cell lymphoma. This chain uses TRBV6-5 with TRBJ1-2, with 8 bases lining up with TRBD1. The material sequenced was tumor tissue. CDR3 in DNA: TGTGCCAGCAGTCGACAGGGGTATGGCTACACCTTC. This translates into CASSRQGYGYTF.